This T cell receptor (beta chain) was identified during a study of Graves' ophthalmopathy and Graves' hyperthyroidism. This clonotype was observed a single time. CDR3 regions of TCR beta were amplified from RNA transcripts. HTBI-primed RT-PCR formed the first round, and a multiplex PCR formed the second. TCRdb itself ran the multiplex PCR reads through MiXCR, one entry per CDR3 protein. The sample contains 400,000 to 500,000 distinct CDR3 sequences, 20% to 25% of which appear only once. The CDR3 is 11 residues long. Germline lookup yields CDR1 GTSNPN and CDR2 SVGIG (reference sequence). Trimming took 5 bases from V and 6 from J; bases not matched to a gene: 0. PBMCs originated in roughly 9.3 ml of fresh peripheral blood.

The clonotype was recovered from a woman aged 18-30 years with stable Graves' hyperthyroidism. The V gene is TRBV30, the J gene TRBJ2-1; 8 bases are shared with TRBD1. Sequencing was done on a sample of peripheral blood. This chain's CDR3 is CAWGQGNEQFF. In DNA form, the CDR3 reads TGTGCCTGGGGACAGGGCAATGAGCAGTTCTTC.